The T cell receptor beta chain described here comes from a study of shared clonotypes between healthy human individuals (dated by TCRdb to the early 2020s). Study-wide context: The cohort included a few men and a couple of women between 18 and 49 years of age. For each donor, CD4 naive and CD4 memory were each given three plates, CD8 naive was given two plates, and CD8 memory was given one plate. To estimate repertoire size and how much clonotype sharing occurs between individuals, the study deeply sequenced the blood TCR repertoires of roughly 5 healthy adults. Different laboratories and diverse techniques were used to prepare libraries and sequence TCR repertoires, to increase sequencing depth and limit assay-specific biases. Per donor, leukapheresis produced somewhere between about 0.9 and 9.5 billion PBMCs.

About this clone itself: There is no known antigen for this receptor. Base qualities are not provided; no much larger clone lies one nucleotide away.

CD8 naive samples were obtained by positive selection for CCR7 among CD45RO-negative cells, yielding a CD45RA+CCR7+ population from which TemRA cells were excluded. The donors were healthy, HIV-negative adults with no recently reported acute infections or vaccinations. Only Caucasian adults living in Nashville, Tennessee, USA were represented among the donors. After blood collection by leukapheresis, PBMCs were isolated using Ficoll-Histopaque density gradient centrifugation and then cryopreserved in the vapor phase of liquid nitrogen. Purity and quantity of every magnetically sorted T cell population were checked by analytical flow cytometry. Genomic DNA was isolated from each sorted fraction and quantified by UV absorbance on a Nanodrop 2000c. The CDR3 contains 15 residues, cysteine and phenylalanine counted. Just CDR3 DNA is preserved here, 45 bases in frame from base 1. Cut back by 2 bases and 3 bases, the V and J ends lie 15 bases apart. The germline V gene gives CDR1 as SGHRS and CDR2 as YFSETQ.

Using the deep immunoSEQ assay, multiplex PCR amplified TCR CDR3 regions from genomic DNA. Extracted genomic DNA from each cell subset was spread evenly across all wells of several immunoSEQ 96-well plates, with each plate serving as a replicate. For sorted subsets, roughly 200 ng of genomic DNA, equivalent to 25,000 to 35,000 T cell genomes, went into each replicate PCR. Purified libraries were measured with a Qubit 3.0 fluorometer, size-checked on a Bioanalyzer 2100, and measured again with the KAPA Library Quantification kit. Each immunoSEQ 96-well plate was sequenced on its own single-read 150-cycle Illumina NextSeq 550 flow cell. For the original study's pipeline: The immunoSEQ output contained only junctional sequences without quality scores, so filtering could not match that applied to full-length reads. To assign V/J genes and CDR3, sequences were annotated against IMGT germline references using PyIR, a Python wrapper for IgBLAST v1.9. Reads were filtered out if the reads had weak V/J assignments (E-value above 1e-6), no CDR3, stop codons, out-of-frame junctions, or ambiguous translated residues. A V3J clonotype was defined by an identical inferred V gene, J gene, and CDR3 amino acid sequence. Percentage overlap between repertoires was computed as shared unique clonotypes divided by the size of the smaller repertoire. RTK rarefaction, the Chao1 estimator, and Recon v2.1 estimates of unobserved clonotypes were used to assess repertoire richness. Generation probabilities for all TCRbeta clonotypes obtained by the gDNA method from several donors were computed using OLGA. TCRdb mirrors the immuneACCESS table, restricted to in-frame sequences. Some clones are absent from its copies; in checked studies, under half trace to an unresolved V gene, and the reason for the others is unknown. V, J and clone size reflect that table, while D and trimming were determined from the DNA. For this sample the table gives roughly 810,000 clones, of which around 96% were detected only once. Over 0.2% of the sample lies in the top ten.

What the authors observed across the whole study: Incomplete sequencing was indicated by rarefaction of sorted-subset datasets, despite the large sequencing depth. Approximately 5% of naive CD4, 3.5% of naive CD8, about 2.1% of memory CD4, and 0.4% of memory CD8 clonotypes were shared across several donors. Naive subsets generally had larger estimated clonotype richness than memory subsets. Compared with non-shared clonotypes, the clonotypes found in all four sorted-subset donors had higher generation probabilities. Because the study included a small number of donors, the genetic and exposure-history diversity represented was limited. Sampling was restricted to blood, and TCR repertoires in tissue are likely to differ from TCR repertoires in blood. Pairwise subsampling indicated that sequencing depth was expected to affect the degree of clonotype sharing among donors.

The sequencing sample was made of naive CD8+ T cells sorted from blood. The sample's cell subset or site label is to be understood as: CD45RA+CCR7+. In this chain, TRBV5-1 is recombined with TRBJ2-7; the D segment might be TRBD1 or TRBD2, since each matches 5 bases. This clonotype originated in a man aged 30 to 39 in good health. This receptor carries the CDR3 CASSFAAMGDYEQYF. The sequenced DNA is TGCGCCAGCAGCTTCGCGGCAATGGGGGACTACGAGCAGTACTTC.